This TCR beta chain was obtained from a study of T cells in Graves' hyperthyroidism and ophthalmopathy. Study-level points and caveats: Blood samples included most of the expanded thyroid clonotypes exceeding 0.001.

Patients aged 18 to 65 had newly diagnosed hyperthyroidism that had lasted under 2 months. Orbital computed tomography and thyroid ultrasound, together with serum TRAb and thyroxine and clinical symptoms, were used for diagnoses. From RNA transcripts, TCR beta CDR3 regions were amplified. The TCR CDR3 was amplified in a first-round RT-PCR using the HTBI primer set. MiXCR was run by TCRdb on the multiplex PCR reads, yielding one entry per CDR3 protein. The table has hundreds of thousands of distinct CDR3 sequences, approximately 15% seen once. This clonotype was recorded a few times. The antigen is undetermined. The germline gives CDR1 SNHLY, CDR2 FYNNEI. The CDR3 spans 15 residues. V was cut by 4 bases and J by 4 bases, with 14 bases left in between.

This sequence joins TRBV2 and TRBJ1-5; tentative D call: TRBD1 (5 bases). The source is a woman under 30 with Graves' hyperthyroidism. The sample taken for sequencing was blood. CDR3 nucleotides: TGTGCCAGCAGTGTGGTAAGGGGACCGAATCAGCCCCAGCATTTT. Protein product: CASSVVRGPNQPQHF.